A selection of T cell receptor beta chains follows, all from one sample in a study of blood T cells in healthy people across ages. TCRdb processed the 5' RACE reads anew with MiXCR; each CDR3 protein has one entry. The repertoire holds more than 650,000 distinct CDR3 sequences, about 20% seen once, with around a fifth in the top ten. The specimen was blood. Receptors originate from a man aged 65 to 85 in good health. CDR3s include the opening cysteine and the closing phenylalanine or tryptophan. D genes are given only for firm matches. Part of the rows lack a size; the others show once, few, many or a class for expanded clones.

TRBJ2-3	.	.	TRBV5-6	CASSLPGGPDTQYF	TGTGCCAGCAGCTTGCCGGGGGGCCCAGATACGCAGTATTTT
TRBJ2-2	.	many	TRBV12-3/TRBV12-4	CASSLRAVKNGELFF	TGTGCCAGCAGTTTAAGGGCCGTGAAGAACGGGGAGCTGTTTTTT
TRBJ2-1	TRBD2	few	TRBV7-9	CASSLGREGLYNEQFF	TGTGCCAGCAGCTTAGGGCGGGAGGGCCTATACAATGAGCAGTTCTTC
TRBJ2-6	.	.	TRBV11-2	CASSSFRGSLSGANVLTF	TGTGCCAGCAGCTCCTTTCGGGGCTCCCTGTCTGGGGCCAACGTCCTGACTTTC
TRBJ2-6	TRBD1	.	TRBV12-3/TRBV12-4	CASSSPTGFGANVLTF	TGTGCCAGCAGTTCGCCGACAGGGTTCGGGGCCAACGTCCTGACTTTC
TRBJ2-5	.	.	TRBV29-1	CSVDPGRETQYF	TGCAGCGTTGATCCGGGTAGGGAGACCCAGTACTTC
TRBJ2-7	TRBD1	few	TRBV29-1	CSVEGPGQTHEQYF	TGCAGCGTTGAAGGACCGGGACAGACCCACGAGCAGTACTTC
TRBJ2-1	.	.	TRBV27	CASSLSSRVTLYNEQFF	TGTGCCAGCAGTTTATCGAGTAGGGTAACACTCTACAATGAGCAGTTCTTC
TRBJ1-2	TRBD1	many	TRBV20-1	CSAPSGGINYGYTF	TGCAGTGCCCCCTCAGGGGGGATAAACTATGGCTACACCTTC
TRBJ2-3	TRBD1	.	TRBV24-1	CATSEPGTGIRGTQYF	TGTGCCACCAGTGAGCCCGGGACAGGGATCCGAGGTACGCAGTATTTT